Shown below are 15 T cell receptor beta chains from a single sample sequenced in a study of blood T cell repertoires in COVID-19. The table came from immunoSEQ multiplex PCR; TCRdb's copy has only in-frame clones and leaves some out. In the table there are about 180,000 clones, about 83% of which are singletons. The specimen sequenced was peripheral blood. The receptors derive from a person aged 65-85 years with COVID-19, enrolled during active disease.

CDR3 in amino acids: CASSPMTSGGTRAGTFMGNEQFF. DNA of the CDR3: TGTGCCAGCAGTCCTATGACTAGCGGGGGAACTAGGGCGGGGACCTTTATGGGAAATGAGCAGTTCTTC. This chain connects TRBV6-6 to TRBJ2-1; 12 nucleotides agree with TRBD2. After removal of 5 bases from V and 7 bases from J, the junction contained 30 bases not matched to a gene. The CDR3 extends over 23 amino acids. Germline assignment: CDR1 MNHNY and CDR2 SVGAGI (reference sequence).

J is TRBJ2-7 and V is TRBV27, with 9 bases matching TRBD2. Germline CDR1 and CDR2: MNHEY and SMNVEV (reference sequence). V lost 2 bases to trimming and J lost 4 bases; unmatched junction nucleotides: 6. This CDR3 contains 15 residues. CDR3 sequence reads: CASSLGTSFIYEQYF. The CDR3 DNA reads TGTGCCAGCAGTTTAGGGACTAGCTTTATATACGAGCAGTACTTC.

This chain joins TRBV6-6 and TRBJ2-7, with D perhaps matching TRBD1 (6 bases). The length of the CDR3 is 13 residues. Germline CDR1 is MNHNY and CDR2 is SVGAGI (reference sequence). Between the trimmed V and J ends, which lost 9 bases and 0 bases, there was a span of 12 bases. CDR3 in amino acids: CASRDTLSYEQYF. Written as DNA, the CDR3 is TGTGCCAGTAGGGACACACTCTCCTACGAGCAGTACTTC.

This clone is a singleton in its sample. This sequence joins TRBV28 and TRBJ2-3, with a tentative D call TRBD1 (5 bases). This CDR3 is 15 amino acids long. The ends were cut back, 6 bases at V and 1 base at J, with 14 bases in the middle. CDR1 and CDR2 from the germline V gene are MDHEN and SYDVKM. The CDR3 reads CASSYQGRGTDTQYF. Here the CDR3 DNA reads TGTGCCAGCAGCTACCAGGGCAGGGGCACAGATACGCAGTATTTT.

This clone has a handful of counts. The chain has TRBV11-3 and TRBJ1-6, with TRBD1 matching over 7 bases. There are 14 residues in the CDR3. Germline V gene sequence: CDR1 SGHNT, CDR2 YENEEA. The V gene end was trimmed by 1 base and the J gene end by 9 bases; junction bases not matched to a gene: 3. The CDR3 spells CASSLGSGGSPLHF. The CDR3 DNA is TGTGCCAGCAGCTTAGGCTCAGGGGGTTCACCCCTCCACTTT.

The chain carries TRBV4-1 and TRBJ1-2; the D gene is possibly TRBD1 (6 bases). Looked up from germline, CDR1 is MGHRA and CDR2 is YSYEKL. V was trimmed by 8 bases and J by 7 bases, leaving 23 bases between them. The CDR3 is 15 amino acids. The CDR3 sequence is CASSGGAALLSGYTF. The CDR3 bases are TGCGCCAGCTCCGGGGGGGCAGCTCTACTCTCTGGCTACACCTTC.

J is TRBJ1-5 and V is TRBV19, with TRBD1 as a possible D gene (5 bases). Trimming stripped 7 bases from V and 7 bases from J, with 20 bases between. In germline, CDR1 is LNHDA, CDR2 SQIVND (reference sequence). CDR3 length: 15 residues. CDR3 DNA sequence: TGTGCCAGTAACACCTGGGGCAGAACCATACAGCCCCAGCATTTT. As protein: CASNTWGRTIQPQHF.

The V gene is TRBV5-1, the J gene TRBJ2-7; 12 bases line up with TRBD2. This CDR3 has 15 residues. The V gene end was trimmed by 4 bases and the J gene end by 3 bases; junction bases not matched to a gene: 5. Per the germline V gene, CDR1 is SGHRS and CDR2 is YFSETQ. The CDR3 bases are TGCGCCAGCAGCCAACGGACTAGCGGGATCTACGAGCAGTACTTC. This codes for CASSQRTSGIYEQYF.

CDR3 sequence reads: CASSLSVGGYYEQYF. The CDR3 DNA is TGCGCCAGCAGCTTGTCTGTTGGGGGGTACTACGAGCAGTACTTC. This chain links TRBV5-1 with TRBJ2-7; tentative D call: TRBD2 (6 bases). Trimming shortened V by 1 base and J by 3 bases, and 14 bases separated the two germline ends. The CDR3 runs 15 residues. From germline, CDR1 is SGHRS and CDR2 YFSETQ.

This chain links TRBV10-3 with TRBJ2-5; no definite D call. CDR3 length equals 16 residues. CDR1 and CDR2 (germline): ENHRY, SYGVKD. Trimming took off 0 bases at V and 2 bases at J, with 13 bases between the two ends. The CDR3 nucleotides are TGTGCCATCAGTGAGTCGAAGGCGCGGAGTCAAGAGACCCAGTACTTC. Amino acid sequence: CAISESKARSQETQYF.

V and J are TRBV5-1 and TRBJ2-5; 9 positions match TRBD1. The CDR3 totals 14 residues. Germline CDR1 reads SGHRS; CDR2 reads YFSETQ. V lost 4 bases, J lost 4 bases, and 5 bases stayed unmatched. The CDR3 region has the DNA TGCGCCAGCAGCCGGACAGGGGATGGAGAGACCCAGTACTTC. Translating gives CASSRTGDGETQYF.

The rearrangement joins TRBV29-1 to TRBJ1-2, with 7 bases that match TRBD1. In germline, CDR1 is SQVTM, CDR2 ANQGSEA. There are 13 residues in the CDR3. Losses at the gene ends were 7 bases for V and 7 bases for J; bases not matched to a gene: 12. The CDR3 is CSAHQGDTGGYTF. The DNA of the CDR3 is TGCAGCGCTCACCAGGGGGATACGGGTGGCTACACCTTC.

The rearrangement joins TRBV5-1 to TRBJ2-2; TRBD1 matches 8 bases. The V gene end was trimmed by 4 bases and the J gene end by 9 bases; junction bases not matched to a gene: 14. The germline gives CDR1 SGHRS, CDR2 YFSETQ. This CDR3 comprises 16 residues. The CDR3 DNA is TGCGCCAGCAGCCTGACAGGGGTATCCGTGGTAAGGGAGCTGTTTTTT. Amino acids: CASSLTGVSVVRELFF.

This chain uses TRBV9 with TRBJ1-2; TRBD1 matches 8 bases. CDR3 length: 14 amino acids. J gave up 9 bases and V 4 bases, and 11 bases lay outside the gene matches. From germline, CDR1 is SGDLS and CDR2 YYNGEE. CDR3 loop: CASSQAQGGRRYTF. CDR3 nucleotides: TGTGCCAGCAGCCAGGCACAGGGGGGGAGGCGCTACACCTTC. Supplemented by reference TRBV9 and TRBJ1-2, the full variable domain reads DSGVTQTPKHLITATGQRVTLRCSPRSGDLSVYWYQQSLDQGLQFLIQYYNGEERAKGNILERFSAQQFPDLHSELNLSSLELGDSALYFCASSQAQGGRRYTFGSGTRLTVV.

This rearrangement joins TRBV19 to TRBJ1-2; 8 bases agree with TRBD1. The germline gives CDR1 LNHDA, CDR2 SQIVND (reference sequence). Trimming removed 6 bases from V and 5 bases from J; junction bases left unmatched: 8. The CDR3 sequence is 14 residues long. The CDR3 DNA follows: TGTGCCAGTAGGAGGGCAGGGGGCGGGTATGGCTACACCTTC. This translates into CASRRAGGGYGYTF.